The 30 T cell receptor beta chains below come from one sample, sequenced in a study of T cell responses to AZD1222 COVID-19 vaccine. The protocol was immunoSEQ multiplex PCR, while the TCRdb copy is restricted to in-frame clones and leaves out a portion. The sample includes about 150,000 clones, 80% to 90% of them seen just once. This material consisted of peripheral blood, taken on day 0 of AZD1222 vaccination. These receptor sequences come from an adult in good health.

The chain combines TRBV2 with TRBJ1-1; perhaps TRBD1 as D (5 bases). The germline V and J ends were trimmed by 3 bases and 3 bases, with 14 bases remaining between them. In germline, CDR1 is SNHLY, CDR2 FYNNEI. There are 15 residues in the CDR3. The DNA for the CDR3 is TGTGCCAGCAGTGAGGGGCCCCGTGGGGACACTGAAGCTTTCTTT. Protein sequence: CASSEGPRGDTEAFF.

J is TRBJ2-7 and V is TRBV6-5, with 10 positions matching TRBD2. Germline V gene lookup returns CDR1 MNHEY and CDR2 SVGAGI. Unmatched junction bases numbered 13, after V lost 10 bases and J lost 7 bases. CDR3 size: 14 residues. CDR3: CATSITGTSVEQYF. CDR3 DNA sequence: TGTGCCACCTCAATTACCGGGACTAGCGTGGAGCAGTACTTC.

This clone was seen just once. The rearrangement joins TRBV6-5 to TRBJ1-1; 11 bases align to TRBD1. V was pared by 9 bases and J by 2 bases, with 8 bases of the junction left unmatched. The V gene's germline CDR1 is MNHEY and CDR2 SVGAGI. This CDR3 spans 15 amino acids. The CDR3 sequence is CASRTGGLGNTEAFF. DNA for the CDR3: TGTGCCAGTAGGACAGGGGGCTTGGGAAACACTGAAGCTTTCTTT.

V gene TRBV12-1 combines with J gene TRBJ2-5; the table's D call of TRBD2 was not tested on the DNA. TRBV12-1 has pseudogene status. The CDR3 runs 18 residues. The CDR3 nucleotides are TGTGCCAGCAGCTTTGCGCGATTGTATCGGGAAGAGGGCGAGACCCAGTACTTC. Its protein product is CASSFARLYREEGETQYF.

This chain joins TRBV5-8 and TRBJ2-3; 7 nucleotides match TRBD2. Trimming removed 3 bases from V and 0 bases from J; junction bases left unmatched: 7. Germline V gene data show CDR1 as SGHTS and CDR2 as YDEGEE. The CDR3 is 16 residues long. CDR3 bases: TGTGCCAGCAGCTCCGTGCTAGCGGCTAGCACAGATACGCAGTATTTT. As protein: CASSSVLAASTDTQYF.

The chain is built from TRBV30 and TRBJ2-3; D may be TRBD2 (5 bases). The CDR3 sequence is 12 residues long. Germline-derived CDR1 and CDR2 are GTSNPN and SVGIG (reference sequence). V was clipped by 0 bases and J by 11 bases, with 12 bases between them. The CDR3 DNA is TGTGCCTGGAGTGTACGGGATCCAGGGCAGTATTTT. Protein product: CAWSVRDPGQYF. The full variable domain, with the rest looked up from reference TRBV30 and TRBJ2-3, is SQTIHQWPATLVQPVGSPLSLECTVEGTSNPNLYWYRQAAGRGLQLLFYSVGIGQISSEVPQNLSASRPQDRQFILSSKKLLLSDSGFYLCAWSVRDPGQYFGPGTRLTVL.

The genes are TRBV19 and TRBJ2-1; D remains ambiguous. Trimming stripped 11 bases from V and 5 bases from J, with 16 bases between. Germline V gene sequence: CDR1 LNHDA, CDR2 SQIVND (reference sequence). The CDR3 covers 13 residues. CDR3 protein: CARCTHPDNEQFF. The CDR3 coding sequence is TGTGCCCGCTGCACTCATCCTGACAATGAGCAGTTCTTC.

The chain carries TRBV4-2 and TRBJ1-3; D gene uncertain. This CDR3 spans 16 amino acids. Trimming stripped 0 bases from V and 0 bases from J, with 9 bases between. Germline V gene data show CDR1 as LGHNA and CDR2 as YNFKEQ. CDR3 sequence reads: CASSQDLPGSGNTIYF. In DNA form, the CDR3 reads TGTGCCAGCAGCCAAGATCTGCCAGGCTCTGGAAACACCATATATTTT.

The CDR3 DNA is TGTGCCAGCAGTTTAGGTCAGCGGGTCTATAGCAATCAGCCCCAGCATTTT. It codes for CASSLGQRVYSNQPQHF. This rearrangement joins TRBV28 to TRBJ1-5; D is unclear. Germline loops: CDR1 MDHEN, CDR2 SYDVKM. Trimming removed 2 bases at V and 0 bases at J, with 14 bases between. The CDR3 contains 17 residues.

This chain links TRBV4-2 with TRBJ2-5; 7 nucleotides line up with TRBD2. CDR1 is LGHNA, CDR2 YNFKEQ, per germline. Trimming at V came to 0 bases and at J to 5 bases, leaving 6 bases not matched to a gene. This CDR3 is built from 15 residues. CDR3 coding DNA: TGTGCCAGCAGCCAAGATCAGACTAGCTGGGAGACCCAGTACTTC. Translating it yields CASSQDQTSWETQYF.

The chain joins TRBV6-5 to TRBJ2-7; TRBD1 agrees at 8 bases. V was pared by 6 bases and J by 0 bases, with 7 bases of the junction left unmatched. Germline CDR1 is MNHEY and CDR2 is SVGAGI. There are 15 residues in the CDR3. The CDR3 is CASRPTGVFSYEQYF. The DNA of the CDR3 is TGTGCCAGCAGACCGACAGGGGTCTTCTCCTACGAGCAGTACTTC.

This sequence joins TRBV9 and TRBJ2-1, with TRBD2 matching over 7 bases. Germline loops: CDR1 SGDLS, CDR2 YYNGEE. V shed 3 bases and J 0 bases; nucleotides not matched to a gene: 3. The CDR3 contains 15 residues. The CDR3 sequence is CASSAAGNSYNEQFF. The CDR3 DNA sequence: TGTGCCAGCAGCGCAGCGGGGAACTCCTACAATGAGCAGTTCTTC.

The chain links TRBV7-2 to TRBJ1-5; no definite D call. The ends were cut back, 4 bases at V and 0 bases at J, with 10 bases in the middle. Germline V gene lookup returns CDR1 SGHTA and CDR2 FQGNSA. This CDR3 contains 15 residues. CDR3 residues: CASSSHTYSNQPQHF. In nucleotides, the CDR3 is TGTGCCAGCAGCTCTCACACCTATAGCAATCAGCCCCAGCATTTT.

CDR3 sequence: CASRATAPLGYTF. Written as DNA, the CDR3 is TGTGCCAGCAGGGCGACAGCGCCTTTGGGCTACACCTTC. The chain is built from TRBV6-5 and TRBJ1-2, with D perhaps matching TRBD1 (5 bases). Germline V gives CDR1 MNHEY, CDR2 SVGAGI. V dropped 6 bases and J dropped 8 bases, with 16 bases sitting between them. The CDR3 has 13 residues.

The chain employs TRBV12-3 or TRBV12-4 and TRBJ1-1; D is possibly TRBD1 (5 bases). Trimming removed 3 bases at V and 1 base at J, with 6 bases between. This CDR3 is built from 13 residues. The CDR3 spells CASSLGGNTEAFF. The CDR3 nucleotides are TGTGCCAGCAGTTTGGGGGGGAACACTGAAGCTTTCTTT.

J is TRBJ2-3 and V is TRBV5-1; D gene ambiguous. V was cut by 1 base and J by 1 base, with 7 bases left in between. Germline CDR1 and CDR2: SGHRS and YFSETQ. The CDR3 loop spans 14 amino acids. DNA of the CDR3: TGCGCCAGCAGCTTGACGGACCGCACAGATACGCAGTATTTT. Protein product: CASSLTDRTDTQYF.

The V call is TRBV28, the J call TRBJ1-2; 11 positions agree with TRBD1. Trimming cost V 8 bases and J 4 bases; bases outside gene matches: 9. Germline V lookup: CDR1 MDHEN, CDR2 SYDVKM. This CDR3 has 15 amino acids. CDR3 sequence reads: CASAGQGAFGYGYTF. The CDR3 region has the DNA TGTGCCAGCGCAGGACAGGGGGCGTTCGGCTATGGCTACACCTTC.

This clone has a single count. This sequence joins TRBV5-1 and TRBJ2-7; D ambiguous. CDR1 is SGHRS and CDR2 is YFSETQ in the germline V gene. This CDR3 contains 13 residues. The V end was cut by 0 bases, the J end by 6 bases, with 10 bases between. Here the CDR3 DNA reads TGCGCCAGCAGCTTGGCCCGAGGTCGCGAGCAGTACTTC. Translating gives CASSLARGREQYF.

The J gene is TRBJ1-5, the V gene TRBV19; TRBD1 is a possible D gene (5 bases). Between the trimmed V and J ends, which lost 5 bases and 6 bases, there was a span of 14 bases. The CDR3 consists of 14 residues. Per germline, CDR1 LNHDA and CDR2 SQIVND (reference sequence). CDR3 DNA: TGTGCCAGTAGTCCCGGACGTGGGGGTCAGCCCCAGCATTTT. Its protein product is CASSPGRGGQPQHF.

The J gene is TRBJ1-3, the V gene TRBV28; D is possibly TRBD1 (5 bases). With 6 bases removed from V and 2 bases from J, the gap between germline ends came to 17 bases. This CDR3 has 16 residues. CDR1 and CDR2 from the germline V gene are MDHEN and SYDVKM. The CDR3 here is CASRSGALIAGNTIYF. CDR3 bases: TGTGCCAGCAGATCTGGGGCTCTGATAGCTGGAAACACCATATATTTT.

The CDR3 DNA reads TGCGCCAGCAGCTTGCAACTGAACACTGAAGCTTTCTTT. Protein product: CASSLQLNTEAFF. V and J are TRBV5-1 and TRBJ1-1; D uncertain. The germline V gene has CDR1 SGHRS and CDR2 YFSETQ. This CDR3 is 13 amino acids long. V lost 1 base and J lost 0, with 4 bases in between.

The V and J genes are TRBV9 and TRBJ2-3, with TRBD2 matching over 13 bases. CDR3 length: 15 residues. Per germline, CDR1 SGDLS and CDR2 YYNGEE. The V and J ends lost 0 bases and 5 bases, in that order; junction bases with no gene match: 0. The CDR3: CASSVGTSGGDTQYF. CDR3 nucleotides: TGTGCCAGCAGCGTAGGGACTAGCGGGGGAGATACGCAGTATTTT.

The chain employs TRBV29-1 and TRBJ1-4, with 7 bases lining up with TRBD1. Germline V gene sequence: CDR1 SQVTM, CDR2 ANQGSEA. V lost 6 bases and J lost 8; bases outside the gene matches: 6. This CDR3 has 12 residues. The CDR3 DNA is TGCAGCGTGACAGGGCCGGGGGAAAAACTGTTTTTT. This translates into CSVTGPGEKLFF. Full variable domain (missing parts from reference TRBV29-1 and TRBJ1-4): SAVISQKPSRDICQRGTSLTIQCQVDSQVTMMFWYRQQPGQSLTLIATANQGSEATYESGFVIDKFPISRPNLTFSTLTVSNMSPEDSSIYLCSVTGPGEKLFFGSGTQLSVL.

This chain connects TRBV29-1 to TRBJ2-6; TRBD1 agrees at 8 bases. Looked up from germline, CDR1 is SQVTM and CDR2 is ANQGSEA. The CDR3 totals 16 residues. The trim removed 6 bases at V and 2 bases at J, leaving 9 bases unmatched. CDR3 bases: TGCAGCGTCCCGGGACAGGAGAAGCCTGGGGCCAACGTCCTGACTTTC. Translation: CSVPGQEKPGANVLTF.

In nucleotides, the CDR3 is TGTGCCAGCAGCCCAGGGGGCACCGGGGAGCTGTTTTTT. Its protein is CASSPGGTGELFF. This chain joins TRBV3-1 (or the pseudogene TRBV3-2) and TRBJ2-2; 7 bases are a match to TRBD1. Germline lookup yields CDR1 LGHDT and CDR2 YNNKEL (reference sequence). V gave up 4 bases and J gave up 4 bases; unmatched junction bases: 0. The CDR3 sequence is 13 residues long.

The chain combines TRBV21-1 with TRBJ2-7; TRBD2 reflects the table's D call only, with no check against the DNA. TRBV21-1 is flagged as a pseudogene. The CDR3 runs to 14 residues. CDR3 bases: TGTGCCAGCAGTACTAGCGGGCAATTCTACGAGCAGTACTTC. Translating it yields CASSTSGQFYEQYF.

The chain links TRBV24-1 to TRBJ2-7; D possibly matches TRBD1 or TRBD2 (5 bases each). This CDR3 is 16 amino acids long. Trimming took off 4 bases at V and 0 bases at J, with 15 bases between the two ends. The germline CDR1 and CDR2 sequences are KGHDR and SFDVKD. As DNA, the CDR3 is TGTGCCACCAGTGACACCTCCGGGACCGCCTCCTACGAGCAGTACTTC. It yields the protein CATSDTSGTASYEQYF.

The V gene is TRBV5-1, the J gene TRBJ1-2; D is perhaps TRBD1 (5 bases). Germline loops: CDR1 SGHRS, CDR2 YFSETQ. Trimming cost V 4 bases and J 1 base, with 17 bases left between them. The CDR3 covers 16 residues. The CDR3 loop reads CASSPGGGVGNYGYTF. CDR3 nucleotide sequence: TGCGCCAGCAGCCCCGGTGGGGGGGTTGGTAACTATGGCTACACCTTC.

This rearrangement joins TRBV19 to TRBJ1-2; 9 bases align to TRBD1. The CDR3 is 16 amino acids. Germline values: CDR1 LNHDA, CDR2 SQIVND (reference sequence). V dropped 7 bases and J dropped 4; count of bases not matched to a gene: 13. In DNA form, the CDR3 reads TGTGCCAGTACTTTTAAGCCGGGACAGGGATCCTATGGCTACACCTTC. Residues: CASTFKPGQGSYGYTF.

The J gene is TRBJ2-7, the V gene TRBV7-2; no definite D call. This CDR3 spans 12 amino acids. Germline V gene sequence: CDR1 SGHTA, CDR2 FQGNSA. Trimming removed 3 bases at V and 6 bases at J, with 9 bases between. The CDR3 region has the DNA TGTGCCAGCAGCTTCGACAAGCGCGAGCAGTACTTC. It specifies CASSFDKREQYF.